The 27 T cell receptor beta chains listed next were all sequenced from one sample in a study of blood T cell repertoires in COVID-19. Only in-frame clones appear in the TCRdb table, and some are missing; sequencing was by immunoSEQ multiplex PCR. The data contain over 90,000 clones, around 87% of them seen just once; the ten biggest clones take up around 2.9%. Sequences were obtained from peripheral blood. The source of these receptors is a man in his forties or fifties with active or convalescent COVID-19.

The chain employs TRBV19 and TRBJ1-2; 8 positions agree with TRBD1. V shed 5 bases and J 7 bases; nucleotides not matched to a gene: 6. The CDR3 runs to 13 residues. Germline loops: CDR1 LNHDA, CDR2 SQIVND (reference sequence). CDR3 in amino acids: CASSLDRVGGYTF. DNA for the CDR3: TGTGCCAGTAGTCTGGACAGGGTCGGTGGCTACACCTTC.

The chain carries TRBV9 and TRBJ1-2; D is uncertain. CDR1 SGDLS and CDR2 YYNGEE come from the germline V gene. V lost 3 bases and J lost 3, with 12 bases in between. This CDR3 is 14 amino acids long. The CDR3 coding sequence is TGTGCCAGCAGCGCTCCACTCCGTCACTATGGCTACACCTTC. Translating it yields CASSAPLRHYGYTF.

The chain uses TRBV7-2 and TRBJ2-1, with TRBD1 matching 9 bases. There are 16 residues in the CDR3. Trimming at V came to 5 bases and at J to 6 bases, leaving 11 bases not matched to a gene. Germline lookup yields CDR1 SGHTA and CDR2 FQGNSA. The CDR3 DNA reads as TGTGCCAGCAGCCCCCCCCCGGGACAGGGACTCAATGAGCAGTTCTTC. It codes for CASSPPPGQGLNEQFF. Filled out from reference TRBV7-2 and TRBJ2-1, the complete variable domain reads GAGVSQSPSNKVTEKGKDVELRCDPISGHTALYWYRQSLGQGLEFLIYFQGNSAPDKSGLPSDRFSAERTGGSVSTLTIQRTQQEDSAVYLCASSPPPGQGLNEQFFGPGTRLTVL.

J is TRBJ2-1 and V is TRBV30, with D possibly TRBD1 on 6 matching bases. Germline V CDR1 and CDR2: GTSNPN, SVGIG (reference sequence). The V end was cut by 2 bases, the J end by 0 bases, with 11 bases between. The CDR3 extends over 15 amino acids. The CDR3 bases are TGTGCCTGGAGTACAGGGAGACCCTCCTACAATGAGCAGTTCTTC. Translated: CAWSTGRPSYNEQFF. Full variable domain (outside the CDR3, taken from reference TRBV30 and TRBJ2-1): SQTIHQWPATLVQPVGSPLSLECTVEGTSNPNLYWYRQAAGRGLQLLFYSVGIGQISSEVPQNLSASRPQDRQFILSSKKLLLSDSGFYLCAWSTGRPSYNEQFFGPGTRLTVL.

CDR3 loop: CASKARGGGEQFF. The CDR3, as DNA: TGTGCCAGTAAGGCGCGGGGGGGAGGGGAGCAGTTCTTC. This chain uses TRBV19 with TRBJ2-1; TRBD2 matches 9 bases. This CDR3 is built from 13 residues. Germline-derived CDR1 and CDR2 are LNHDA and SQIVND (reference sequence). The ends lost 7 bases at V and 10 bases at J; junction bases unmatched: 8.

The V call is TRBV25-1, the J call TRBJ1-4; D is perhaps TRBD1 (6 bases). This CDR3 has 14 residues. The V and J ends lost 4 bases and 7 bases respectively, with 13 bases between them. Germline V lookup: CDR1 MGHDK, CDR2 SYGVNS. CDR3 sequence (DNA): TGTGCCAGCAGTGGACAGGATTGGGGTGAAAAACTGTTTTTT. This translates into CASSGQDWGEKLFF. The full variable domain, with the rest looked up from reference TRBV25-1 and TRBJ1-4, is EADIYQTPRYLVIGTGKKITLECSQTMGHDKMYWYQQDPGMELHLIHYSYGVNSTEKGDLSSESTVSRIRTEHFPLTLESARPSHTSQYLCASSGQDWGEKLFFGSGTQLSVL.

The CDR3 is CASSLGATGTNSPLHF. The CDR3 DNA reads as TGTGCCAGCAGTTTAGGGGCGACAGGAACCAATTCACCCCTCCACTTT. This sequence joins TRBV27 and TRBJ1-6; possibly TRBD1 for D (6 bases). Between the trimmed V and J ends, which lost 2 bases and 7 bases, there was a span of 15 bases. Germline CDR1 MNHEY, CDR2 SMNVEV (reference sequence). The CDR3 length is 16 residues.

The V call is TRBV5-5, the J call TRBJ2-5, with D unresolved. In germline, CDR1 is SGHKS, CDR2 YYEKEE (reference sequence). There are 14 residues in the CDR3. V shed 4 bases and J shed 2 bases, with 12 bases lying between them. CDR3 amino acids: CASSPNINQETQYF. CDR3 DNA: TGTGCCAGCAGCCCGAACATAAATCAAGAGACCCAGTACTTC.

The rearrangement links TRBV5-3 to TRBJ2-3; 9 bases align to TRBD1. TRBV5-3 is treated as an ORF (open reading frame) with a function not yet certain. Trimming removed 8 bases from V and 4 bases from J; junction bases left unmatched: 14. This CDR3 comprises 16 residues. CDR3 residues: CARRDRVATTADTQYF. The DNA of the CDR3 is TGTGCCAGGCGGGACAGGGTGGCGACCACGGCAGATACGCAGTATTTT.

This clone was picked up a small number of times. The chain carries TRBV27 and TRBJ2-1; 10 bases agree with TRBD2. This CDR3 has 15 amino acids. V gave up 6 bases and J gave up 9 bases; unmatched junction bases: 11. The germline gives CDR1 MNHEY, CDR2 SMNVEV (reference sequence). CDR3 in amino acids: CASSSGTSVWSEQFF. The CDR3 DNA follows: TGTGCCAGCAGCTCCGGGACTAGCGTGTGGAGTGAGCAGTTCTTC.

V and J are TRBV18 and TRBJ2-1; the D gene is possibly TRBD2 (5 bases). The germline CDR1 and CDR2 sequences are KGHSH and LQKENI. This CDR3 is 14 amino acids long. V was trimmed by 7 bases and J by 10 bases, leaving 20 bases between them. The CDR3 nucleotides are TGTGCCAGCTTTTCGGCCGAAATACGGGAAGAGCAGTTCTTC. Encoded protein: CASFSAEIREEQFF.

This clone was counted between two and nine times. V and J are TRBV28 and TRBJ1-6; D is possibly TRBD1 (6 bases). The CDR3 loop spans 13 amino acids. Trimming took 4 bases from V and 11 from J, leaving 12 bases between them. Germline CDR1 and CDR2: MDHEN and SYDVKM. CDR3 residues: CASSSAGAAPLHF. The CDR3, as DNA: TGTGCCAGCAGTTCGGCGGGGGCGGCACCCCTCCACTTT.

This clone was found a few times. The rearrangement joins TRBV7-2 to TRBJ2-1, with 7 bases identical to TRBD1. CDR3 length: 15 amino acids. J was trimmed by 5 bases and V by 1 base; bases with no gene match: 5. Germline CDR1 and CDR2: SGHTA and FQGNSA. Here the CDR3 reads CASSLEGGFNNEQFF. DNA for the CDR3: TGTGCCAGCAGCTTAGAAGGGGGCTTCAACAATGAGCAGTTCTTC.

This CDR3 is CASTPTGDFYGYTF. The CDR3 nucleotides read TGTGCCAGCACCCCGACAGGGGATTTCTATGGCTACACCTTC. The chain combines TRBV5-4 with TRBJ1-2, with 8 bases lining up with TRBD1. Germline V lookup: CDR1 SGHNT, CDR2 YYREEE (reference sequence). The CDR3 extends over 14 amino acids. J gave up 4 bases and V 6 bases, and 8 bases lay outside the gene matches.

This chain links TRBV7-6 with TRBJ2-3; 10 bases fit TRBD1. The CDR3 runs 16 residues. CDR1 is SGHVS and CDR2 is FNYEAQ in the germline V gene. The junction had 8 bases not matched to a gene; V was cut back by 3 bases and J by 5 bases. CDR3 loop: CASSFRTGGIIDTQYF. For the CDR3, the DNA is TGTGCCAGCAGCTTCCGGACAGGGGGTATTATAGATACGCAGTATTTT.

The CDR3 here is CASGPGTQYNEQFF. The DNA for the CDR3 is TGTGCTAGTGGCCCCGGGACTCAATACAATGAGCAGTTCTTC. The chain carries TRBV12-5 and TRBJ2-1; maybe TRBD2 (6 bases). The length of the CDR3 is 14 residues. Germline lookup yields CDR1 LGHNT and CDR2 FRNRAP. Trimming stripped 6 bases from V and 4 bases from J, with 13 bases between.

CDR3 nucleotides: TGCGCCAGCAGCGGAGGACAGTCCTACGAGCAGTACTTC. It is translated as CASSGGQSYEQYF. V is TRBV5-1 and J is TRBJ2-7, with D possibly being TRBD1 (6 bases). The CDR3 has 13 residues. Trimming removed 4 bases from V and 1 base from J, with 9 bases in between. In germline, CDR1 is SGHRS, CDR2 YFSETQ.

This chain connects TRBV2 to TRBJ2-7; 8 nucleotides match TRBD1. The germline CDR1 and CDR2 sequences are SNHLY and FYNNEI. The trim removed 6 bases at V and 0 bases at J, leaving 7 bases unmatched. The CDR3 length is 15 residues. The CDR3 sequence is CASRVRDRYSYEQYF. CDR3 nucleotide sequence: TGTGCCAGCAGGGTCCGGGACAGGTACTCCTACGAGCAGTACTTC.

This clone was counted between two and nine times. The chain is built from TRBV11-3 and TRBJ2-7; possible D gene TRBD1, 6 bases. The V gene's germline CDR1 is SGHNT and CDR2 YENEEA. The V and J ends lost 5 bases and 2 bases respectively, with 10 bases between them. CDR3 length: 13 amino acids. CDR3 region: CASSEGTPYEQYF. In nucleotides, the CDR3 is TGTGCCAGCAGCGAAGGGACACCCTACGAGCAGTACTTC.

CDR3 residues: CASSVEGGAYQETQYF. CDR3 sequence (DNA): TGTGCCAGCAGCGTAGAAGGGGGGGCGTACCAAGAGACCCAGTACTTC. The V gene is TRBV9, the J gene TRBJ2-5; TRBD2 might be the D (7 bases). This CDR3 has 16 residues. V was pared by 0 bases and J by 0 bases, with 12 bases between. CDR1 is SGDLS and CDR2 is YYNGEE in the germline V gene.

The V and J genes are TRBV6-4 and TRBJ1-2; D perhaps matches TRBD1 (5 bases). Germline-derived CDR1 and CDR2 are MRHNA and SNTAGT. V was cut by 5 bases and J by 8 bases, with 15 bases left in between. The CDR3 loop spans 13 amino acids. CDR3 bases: TGTGCCAGCAGTAGGACAACAGAAGGAGGCTACACCTTC. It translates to CASSRTTEGGYTF.

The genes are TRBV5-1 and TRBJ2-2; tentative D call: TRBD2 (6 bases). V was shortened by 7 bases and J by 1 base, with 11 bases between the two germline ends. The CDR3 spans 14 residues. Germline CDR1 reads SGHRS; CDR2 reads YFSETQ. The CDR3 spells CASCEGLNTGELFF. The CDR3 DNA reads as TGCGCCAGCTGCGAGGGACTGAACACCGGGGAGCTGTTTTTT.

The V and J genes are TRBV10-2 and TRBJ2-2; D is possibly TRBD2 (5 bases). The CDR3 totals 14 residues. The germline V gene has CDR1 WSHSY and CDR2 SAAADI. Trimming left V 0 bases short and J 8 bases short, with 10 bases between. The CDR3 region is CASSESAGPGELFF. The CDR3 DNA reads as TGCGCCAGCAGTGAGTCTGCGGGTCCGGGGGAGCTGTTTTTT.

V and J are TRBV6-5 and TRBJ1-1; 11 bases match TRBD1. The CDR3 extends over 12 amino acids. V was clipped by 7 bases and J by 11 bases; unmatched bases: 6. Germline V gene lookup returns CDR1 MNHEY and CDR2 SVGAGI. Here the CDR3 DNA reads TGTGCCAGCACTGGACAGGGGGCCGGCGCTTTCTTT. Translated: CASTGQGAGAFF.

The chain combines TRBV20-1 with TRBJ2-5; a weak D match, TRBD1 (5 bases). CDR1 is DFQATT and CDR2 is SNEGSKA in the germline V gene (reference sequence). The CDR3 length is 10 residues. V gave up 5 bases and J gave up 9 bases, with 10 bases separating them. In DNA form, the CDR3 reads TGCAGTGCTGGCGCCAGGGCCCAGTACTTC. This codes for CSAGARAQYF.

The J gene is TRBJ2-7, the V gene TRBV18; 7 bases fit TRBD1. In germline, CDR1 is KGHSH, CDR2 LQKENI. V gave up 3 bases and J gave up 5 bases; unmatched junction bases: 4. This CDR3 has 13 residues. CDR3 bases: TGTGCCAGCTCACCCATAGGGGGCAACGAGCAGTACTTC. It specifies CASSPIGGNEQYF.

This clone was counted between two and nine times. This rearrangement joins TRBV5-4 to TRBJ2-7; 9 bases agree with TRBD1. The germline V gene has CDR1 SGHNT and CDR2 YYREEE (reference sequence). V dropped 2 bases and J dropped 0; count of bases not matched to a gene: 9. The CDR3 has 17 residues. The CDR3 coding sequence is TGTGCCAGCAGCTTCGGGTCACAGGGGGCGAACTCCTACGAGCAGTACTTC. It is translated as CASSFGSQGANSYEQYF.